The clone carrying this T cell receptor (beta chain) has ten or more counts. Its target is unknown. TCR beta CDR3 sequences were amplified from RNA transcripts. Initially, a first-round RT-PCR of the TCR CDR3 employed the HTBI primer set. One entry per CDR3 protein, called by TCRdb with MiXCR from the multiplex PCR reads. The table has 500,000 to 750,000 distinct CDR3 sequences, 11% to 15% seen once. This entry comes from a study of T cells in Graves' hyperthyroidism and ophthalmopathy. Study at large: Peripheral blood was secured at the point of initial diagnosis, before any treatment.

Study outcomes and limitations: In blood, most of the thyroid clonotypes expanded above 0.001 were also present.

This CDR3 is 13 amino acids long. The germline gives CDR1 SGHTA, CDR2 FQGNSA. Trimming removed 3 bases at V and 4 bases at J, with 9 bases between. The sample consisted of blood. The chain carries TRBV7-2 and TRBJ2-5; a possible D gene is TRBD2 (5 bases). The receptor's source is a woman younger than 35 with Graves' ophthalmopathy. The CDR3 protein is CASSFSRGETQYF. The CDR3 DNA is TGTGCCAGCAGCTTTTCTCGGGGAGAGACCCAGTACTTC.